The 13 T cell receptor beta chains given below trace back to one sample, sequenced in a study of cytomegalovirus exposure and HLA in healthy donors. With 60 Vbeta and 13 Jbeta primers, the PCR was carried out. The assay was immunoSEQ multiplex PCR, and TCRdb's table has in-frame clones only and misses some. This sample has around 160,000 clones, with approximately 83% found just once. Sequencing input: PBMCs. The receptors originated from a woman aged 18-29 years in good health and CMV-seronegative.

This chain connects TRBV7-9 to TRBJ2-1; D uncertain. This CDR3 has 16 amino acids. CDR1 SEHNR and CDR2 FQNEAQ come from the germline V gene (reference sequence). The V and J ends lost 4 bases and 0 bases respectively, with 13 bases between them. CDR3 protein: CASSSKTPGSYNEQFF. Written as DNA, the CDR3 is TGTGCCAGCAGCTCCAAGACACCAGGCTCCTACAATGAGCAGTTCTTC.

The genes are TRBV10-3 and TRBJ1-3; D ambiguous. This CDR3 is 15 amino acids long. Germline assignment: CDR1 ENHRY and CDR2 SYGVKD. V was shortened by 3 bases and J by 4 bases, with 13 bases between the two germline ends. This chain's CDR3 is CAISEAPSSGNTIYF. In DNA, the CDR3 is TGTGCCATCAGTGAAGCGCCTTCGAGCGGAAACACCATATATTTT.

The rearrangement links TRBV11-3 to TRBJ2-2, with 8 positions matching TRBD2. After removal of 0 bases from V and 0 bases from J, the junction contained 6 bases not matched to a gene. Germline loops: CDR1 SGHNT, CDR2 YENEEA. The CDR3 is 18 residues long. This chain's CDR3 is CASSLDTPGLANTGELFF. In DNA form, the CDR3 reads TGTGCCAGCAGCTTAGACACTCCGGGACTAGCGAACACCGGGGAGCTGTTTTTT.

V gene TRBV6-1 combines with J gene TRBJ1-2; 8 nucleotides agree with TRBD1. The CDR3 runs 15 residues. With 6 bases clipped from V and 4 bases from J, the junction kept 10 bases outside the gene matches. Germline CDR1 MNHNS, CDR2 SASEGT. The CDR3 spells CASRDRVDVVYGYTF. CDR3 DNA sequence: TGTGCCAGCAGGGACAGGGTGGATGTTGTCTATGGCTACACCTTC.

The chain uses TRBV29-1 and TRBJ2-1; 8 bases match TRBD2. The CDR3 is 12 amino acids. Germline lookup yields CDR1 SQVTM and CDR2 ANQGSEA. V lost 8 bases, J lost 4 bases, and 4 bases stayed unmatched. CDR3 region: CSIREGYNEQFF. CDR3 nucleotide sequence: TGCAGCATCCGGGAGGGGTACAATGAGCAGTTCTTC.

This clone was counted once. This rearrangement joins TRBV14 to TRBJ2-7; D may be TRBD2 (5 bases). Looked up from germline, CDR1 is SGHDN and CDR2 is FVKESK. This CDR3 is built from 17 residues. Deletions cut 1 base from V and 7 bases from J, with 23 bases between. The CDR3 region is CASSQAPGYDRTGEQYF. CDR3 DNA: TGTGCCAGCAGCCAAGCTCCGGGGTACGATAGAACTGGAGAGCAGTACTTC.

The rearrangement links TRBV9 to TRBJ2-3; TRBD1 might be the D (5 bases). The CDR3 is 14 amino acids. Per germline, CDR1 SGDLS and CDR2 YYNGEE. V lost 4 bases, J lost 1 base, and 10 bases lay in between. The CDR3 DNA sequence: TGTGCCAGCAGCTCCGGACAACGCACAGATACGCAGTATTTT. Translated, it gives CASSSGQRTDTQYF.

The rearrangement links TRBV7-8 to TRBJ1-1; perhaps TRBD1 as D (5 bases). CDR3 length equals 16 residues. Germline V gives CDR1 SGHVS, CDR2 FQNEAQ. V lost 4 bases and J lost 3, with 18 bases in between. The CDR3 DNA follows: TGTGCCAGCAGCTCGGGGGTAGGGACTGGGTACACTGAAGCTTTCTTT. The encoded protein is CASSSGVGTGYTEAFF.

The chain employs TRBV19 and TRBJ1-5, with D uncertain. Germline-derived CDR1 and CDR2 are LNHDA and SQIVND (reference sequence). The germline V and J ends were trimmed by 5 bases and 7 bases, with 12 bases remaining between them. This CDR3 contains 13 residues. CDR3 sequence reads: CASSSGWRQPQHF. CDR3 bases: TGTGCCAGTAGTTCGGGGTGGAGGCAGCCCCAGCATTTT.

V gene TRBV9 combines with J gene TRBJ2-2; TRBD2 is a possible D gene (7 bases). V lost 2 bases and J lost 7, with 12 bases in between. The CDR3 runs to 14 residues. Germline loops: CDR1 SGDLS, CDR2 YYNGEE. The CDR3 sequence: CASSVRGEGGELFF. The DNA of the CDR3 is TGTGCCAGCAGCGTGAGGGGGGAGGGCGGGGAGCTGTTTTTT.

The V and J genes are TRBV7-7 and TRBJ1-1; D call uncertain. The CDR3 has 13 residues. CDR1 is SSHAT and CDR2 is FNYEAQ in the germline V gene (reference sequence). The V and J ends lost 1 base and 0 bases respectively, with 3 bases between them. The CDR3 DNA follows: TGTGCCAGCAGCTTAGTAATGAACACTGAAGCTTTCTTT. Residues: CASSLVMNTEAFF.

The gene calls are TRBV7-2 and TRBJ2-4, with TRBD1 matching 8 bases. The CDR3 is 14 residues long. Germline CDR1 and CDR2: SGHTA and FQGNSA. Unmatched junction bases numbered 11, after V lost 4 bases and J lost 12 bases. This CDR3 is CASSSRTGRDSQYF. The CDR3 DNA reads TGTGCCAGCAGCTCGAGGACAGGGCGGGACAGTCAGTACTTC.

The V gene is TRBV6-1, the J gene TRBJ1-6; TRBD1 agrees at 7 bases. The CDR3 is 13 amino acids. V lost 5 bases, J lost 9 bases, and 4 bases stayed unmatched. Germline loops: CDR1 MNHNS, CDR2 SASEGT. The CDR3 reads CASSTGVISPLHF. The CDR3 region has the DNA TGTGCCAGCAGTACAGGGGTAATTTCACCCCTCCACTTT.